Here is one T cell receptor (beta chain) with its context. An end of the junction differs from the germline gene, which may be a read error. The CDR3 contains 13 residues. The germline V gene has CDR1 GTSNPN and CDR2 SVGIG (reference sequence). The roughly 18-32 mg bulk tissue piece was not sorted before simultaneous RNA and DNA extraction. The entry originates in a study of tumor-infiltrating lymphocytes in primary liver carcinoma. Study summary: Stage T1-T3 N0M0 tumors spanned about 4.2 to 10 cm.

Total RNA (roughly 530 ng) served as template for TCR beta cDNA synthesis primed by a constant-region primer. The TCR beta library was amplified through three nested multiplex PCR rounds in a modified ARM-PCR procedure. Running ten to eleven cycles apiece, the first two PCR rounds relied on TRBV1-TRBV30 forward primers together with a C-beta reverse primer. A single record per CDR3 protein comes from TCRdb applying MiXCR to the multiplex PCR reads. Altogether about 41,000 distinct CDR3 sequences are present, about three quarters being singletons, with the ten largest covering roughly 19%. J is TRBJ1-1 and V is TRBV30; D gene unclear. This TCR was sampled from a man between 40 and 49 years old with primary liver carcinoma and hepatitis B virus infection. Sequenced: liver tumor tissue from sampling region 2. Subset specified: tumor region T2, inferior pole. The DNA for the CDR3 is TGTGCCTGTAGTGTAAAGGGAAGTAAAGAAGCTCTCTTT. Its protein product is CACSVKGSKEALF.